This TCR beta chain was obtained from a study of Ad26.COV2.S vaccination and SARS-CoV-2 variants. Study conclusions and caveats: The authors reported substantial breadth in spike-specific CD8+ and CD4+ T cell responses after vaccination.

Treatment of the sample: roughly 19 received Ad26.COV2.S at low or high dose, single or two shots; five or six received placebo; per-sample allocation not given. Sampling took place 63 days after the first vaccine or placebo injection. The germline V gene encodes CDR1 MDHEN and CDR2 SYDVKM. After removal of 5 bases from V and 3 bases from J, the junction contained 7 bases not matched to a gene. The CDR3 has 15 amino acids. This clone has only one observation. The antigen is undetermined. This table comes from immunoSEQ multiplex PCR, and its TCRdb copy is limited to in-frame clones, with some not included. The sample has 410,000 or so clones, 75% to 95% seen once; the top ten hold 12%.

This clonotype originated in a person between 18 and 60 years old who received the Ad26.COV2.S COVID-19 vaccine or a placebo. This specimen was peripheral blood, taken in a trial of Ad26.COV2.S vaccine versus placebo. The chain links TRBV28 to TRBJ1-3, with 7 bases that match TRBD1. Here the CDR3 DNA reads TGTGCCAGCAGTGGGGGACAGAGTTTTGGAAACACCATATATTTT. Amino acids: CASSGGQSFGNTIYF. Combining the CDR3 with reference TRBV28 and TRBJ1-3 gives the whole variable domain DVKVTQSSRYLVKRTGEKVFLECVQDMDHENMFWYRQDPGLGLRLIYFSYDVKMKEKGDIPEGYSVSREKKERFSLILESASTNQTSMYLCASSGGQSFGNTIYFGEGSWLTVV.